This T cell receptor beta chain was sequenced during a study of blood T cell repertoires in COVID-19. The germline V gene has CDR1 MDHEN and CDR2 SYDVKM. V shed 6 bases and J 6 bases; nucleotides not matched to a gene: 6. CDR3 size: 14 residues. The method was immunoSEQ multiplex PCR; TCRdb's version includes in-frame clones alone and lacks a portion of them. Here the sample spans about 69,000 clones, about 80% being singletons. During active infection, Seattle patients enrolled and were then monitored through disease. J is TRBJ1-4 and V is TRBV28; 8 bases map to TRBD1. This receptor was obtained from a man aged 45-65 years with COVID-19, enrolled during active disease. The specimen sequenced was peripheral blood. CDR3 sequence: CASSQSGGDEKLFF. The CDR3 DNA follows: TGTGCCAGCAGCCAATCAGGGGGCGATGAAAAACTGTTTTTT.